This T cell receptor beta chain was documented in a study of blood T cell repertoires in COVID-19. Data came from immunoSEQ multiplex PCR; TCRdb stores just in-frame clones and leaves some out. Of 250,000 to 350,000 clones listed, approximately 85% were seen once; the top ten hold roughly 4.3%. Cohort placement rested on clinical history that participants reported themselves. Germline assignment: CDR1 SGDLS and CDR2 YYNGEE. This CDR3 is 15 amino acids long. V lost 0 bases and J 6 bases, leaving 15 bases between the germline ends. The TCR sequence derives from a woman in her twenties or thirties who had recovered from COVID-19. Source material: PBMCs or T cells enriched from blood (not recorded which). J is TRBJ1-2 and V is TRBV9, with unresolved D. CDR3 protein: CASSVVLEGENGYTF. CDR3 DNA sequence: TGTGCCAGCAGCGTAGTGTTGGAGGGTGAGAATGGCTACACCTTC.